The present entry profiles one TCR beta chain with its context. The CDR3 consists of 15 residues. CDR1 and CDR2 (germline): SNHLY, FYNNEI. Trimming removed 4 bases from V and 1 base from J; junction bases left unmatched: 3. These data are taken from a study of blood T cell repertoires in COVID-19. Some clones are missing from TCRdb's copy, which holds only in-frame ones; the method was immunoSEQ multiplex PCR. Of about 440,000 clones in the sample, around 88% were seen once. Sample: peripheral blood. The chain is built from TRBV2 and TRBJ2-3, with TRBD2 matching 9 bases. This sequence originates from a woman aged 50 to 65 with COVID-19, enrolled during active disease. This chain's CDR3 is CASSGQRGGTDTQYF. In nucleotides, the CDR3 is TGTGCCAGCAGTGGACAGCGGGGGGGCACAGATACGCAGTATTTT. The full variable domain, in which reference TRBV2 and TRBJ2-3 provide the parts outside the CDR3, is EPEVTQTPSHQVTQMGQEVILRCVPISNHLYFYWYRQILGQKVEFLVSFYNNEISEKSEIFDDQFSVERPDGSNFTLKIRSTKLEDSAMYFCASSGQRGGTDTQYFGPGTRLTVL.